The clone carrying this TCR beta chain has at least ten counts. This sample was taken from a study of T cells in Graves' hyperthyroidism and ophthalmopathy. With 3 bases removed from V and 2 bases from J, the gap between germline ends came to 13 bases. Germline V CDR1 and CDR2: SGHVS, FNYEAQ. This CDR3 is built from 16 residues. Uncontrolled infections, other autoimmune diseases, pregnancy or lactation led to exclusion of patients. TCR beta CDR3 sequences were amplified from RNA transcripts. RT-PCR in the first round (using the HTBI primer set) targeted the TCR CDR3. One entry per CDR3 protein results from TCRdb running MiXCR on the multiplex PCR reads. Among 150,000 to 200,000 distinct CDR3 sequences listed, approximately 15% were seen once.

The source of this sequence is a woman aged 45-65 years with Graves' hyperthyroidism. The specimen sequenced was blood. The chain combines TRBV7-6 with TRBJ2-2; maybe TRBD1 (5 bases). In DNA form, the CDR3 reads TGTGCCAGCAGCTTGCAATCAGGGCGAAACACCGGGGAGCTGTTTTTT. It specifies CASSLQSGRNTGELFF. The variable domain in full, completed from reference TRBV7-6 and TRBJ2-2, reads GAGVSQSPRYKVTKRGQDVALRCDPISGHVSLYWYRQALGQGPEFLTYFNYEAQQDKSGLPNDRFSAERPEGSISTLTIQRTEQRDSAMYRCASSLQSGRNTGELFFGEGSRLTVL.